This TCR beta chain was recorded in a study of blood T cell dynamics during melanoma immunotherapy. The table came from immunoSEQ multiplex PCR; TCRdb's copy has only in-frame clones and leaves some out. The sample lists roughly 9,400 clones; approximately 90% were seen once. Germline loops: CDR1 MNHNY, CDR2 SVGAGI (reference sequence). Trimming stripped 7 bases from V and 5 bases from J, with 14 bases between. CDR3 size: 13 residues. As to time point: pre-treatment baseline. This specimen was blood, taken from a patient treated with checkpoint blockade. The chain combines TRBV6-6 with TRBJ1-1; D remains unclear. The receptor's source is a human donor with melanoma. In DNA, the CDR3 is TGTGCCAGCACCACCCGTCGGTGGACTGAAGCTTTCTTT. Translating it yields CASTTRRWTEAFF.